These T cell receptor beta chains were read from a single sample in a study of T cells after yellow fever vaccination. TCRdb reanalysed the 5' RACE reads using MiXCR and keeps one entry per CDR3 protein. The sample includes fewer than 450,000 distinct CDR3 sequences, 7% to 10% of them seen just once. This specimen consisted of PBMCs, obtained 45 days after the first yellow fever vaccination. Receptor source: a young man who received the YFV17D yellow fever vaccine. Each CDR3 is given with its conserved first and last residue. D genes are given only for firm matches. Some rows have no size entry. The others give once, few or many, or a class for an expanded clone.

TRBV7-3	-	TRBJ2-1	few	TGTGCCAGCAGCTTAAGTGGGGGGAGGAGCTCCTACAATGAGCAGTTCTTC	CASSLSGGRSSYNEQFF
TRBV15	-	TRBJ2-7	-	TGTGCCACCAGCAGAGATAACGAGGGAAACGAGCAGTACTTC	CATSRDNEGNEQYF
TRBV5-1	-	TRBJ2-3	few	TGCGCCAGCAGCTTACGGGGCGCCGTCGTTGATACGCAGTATTTT	CASSLRGAVVDTQYF
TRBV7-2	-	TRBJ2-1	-	TGTGCCAGCAGCCCTGGACCGGCCAATGAGCAGTTCTTC	CASSPGPANEQFF
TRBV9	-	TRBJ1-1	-	TGTGCCAGCAGCATCACACCGAACACTGAAGCTTTCTTT	CASSITPNTEAFF
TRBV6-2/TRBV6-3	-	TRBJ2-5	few	TGTGCCAGCAGTTACATTCACACAGGGAAGAAGACCCAGTACTTC	CASSYIHTGKKTQYF
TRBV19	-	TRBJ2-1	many	TGTGCCAGCGGGCGGGCCCTCAATGAGCAGTTCTTC	CASGRALNEQFF
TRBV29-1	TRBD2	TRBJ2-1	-	TGCAGCGGTTCCGGGACTAGCGGGCAAAGCTCCTACAATGAGCAGTTCTTC	CSGSGTSGQSSYNEQFF
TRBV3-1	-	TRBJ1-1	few	TGTGCCAGCAGCCAAGTAGCAGGGAGGACTGAAGCTTTCTTT	CASSQVAGRTEAFF
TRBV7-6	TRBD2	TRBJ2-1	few	TGTGCCAGCAGCTTAGCGGAAGGGCGGGGGGGCCATGAGCAGTTCTTC	CASSLAEGRGGHEQFF
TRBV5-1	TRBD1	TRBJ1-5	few	TGCGCCAGCAGAACCGACAGGGAGGCTCAGCCCCAGCATTTT	CASRTDREAQPQHF
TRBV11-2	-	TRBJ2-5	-	TGTGCCAGCAGCTCCGCCGTCTTCGAAGCCGCCTACCAAGAGACCCAGTACTTC	CASSSAVFEAAYQETQYF
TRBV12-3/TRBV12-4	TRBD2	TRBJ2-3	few	TGTGCCAGCAGTCCACGTCTAGCGGGGCCCACAGATACGCAGTATTTT	CASSPRLAGPTDTQYF
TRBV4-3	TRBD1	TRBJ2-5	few	TGCGCCAGCAGCCAAGAAGACAGGGGTCAAGAGACCCAGTACTTC	CASSQEDRGQETQYF
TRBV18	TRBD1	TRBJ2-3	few	TGTGCCAGCTCACTCTTGAGGGACAGGGCCCCAGATACGCAGTATTTT	CASSLLRDRAPDTQYF
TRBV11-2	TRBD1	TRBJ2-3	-	TGTGCCAGCACCTATATCCGGGACAGGGTGCGAGATACGCAGTATTTT	CASTYIRDRVRDTQYF
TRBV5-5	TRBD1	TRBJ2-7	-	TGTGCCAGCAGCCCCCTTCCGGACAGGAACTCCTACGAGCAGTACTTC	CASSPLPDRNSYEQYF
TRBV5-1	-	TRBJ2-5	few	TGCGCCAGCAGTTCCGGGCCCACTGAAGAGACCCAGTACTTC	CASSSGPTEETQYF
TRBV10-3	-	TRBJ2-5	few	TGTGCCATCAGTGATTTATCCCCTCCCCAAGAGACCCAGTACTTC	CAISDLSPPQETQYF
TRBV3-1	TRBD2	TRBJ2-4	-	TGTGCCAGCAGGCCCGATGGACTAGATGACATTCAGTACTTC	CASRPDGLDDIQYF
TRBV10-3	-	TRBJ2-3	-	TGTGCCATCAGTGGACCCGCCGGAGAGGTAGATACGCAGTATTTT	CAISGPAGEVDTQYF
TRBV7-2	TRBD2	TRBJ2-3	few	TGTGCCAGCAGCTCAATCTCCGGGACTAGCTCATCAGATACGCAGTATTTT	CASSSISGTSSSDTQYF
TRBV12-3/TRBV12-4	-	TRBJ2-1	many	TGTGCCAGCAGTCCCCCGCTCACTAGAGGTGAGCAGTTCTTC	CASSPPLTRGEQFF
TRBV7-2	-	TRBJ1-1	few	TGTGCCAGCAGCTTCGCGGCCGAGAACACTGAAGCTTTCTTT	CASSFAAENTEAFF
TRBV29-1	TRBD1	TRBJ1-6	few	TGCAGCTCAATGGACAGGAATAATTCACCCCTCCACTTT	CSSMDRNNSPLHF
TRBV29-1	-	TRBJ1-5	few	TGCAGCGCCCGACGCCCAGGCGAGGGAAGCAATCAGCCCCAGCATTTT	CSARRPGEGSNQPQHF
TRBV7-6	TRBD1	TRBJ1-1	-	TGTGCCAGCAGAAAAACAGGGGACACTGAAGCTTTCTTT	CASRKTGDTEAFF
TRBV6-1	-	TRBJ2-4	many	TGTGCCAGTCAACCCCGGGACGGTAAAAACATTCAGTACTTC	CASQPRDGKNIQYF
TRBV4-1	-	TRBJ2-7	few	TGCGCCAGCAGCCACGACAGGTCAGGGACCTACGAGCAGTACTTC	CASSHDRSGTYEQYF
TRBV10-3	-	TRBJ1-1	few	TGTGCCATCAGTTTGGGGGGGAACACTGAAGCTTTCTTT	CAISLGGNTEAFF
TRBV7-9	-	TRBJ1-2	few	TGTGCCAGCAGCTTCCAGGGAGATGGCTACACCTTC	CASSFQGDGYTF
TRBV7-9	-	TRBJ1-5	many	TGTGCCAGCAGCTTATATGGAGGGGACAATCAGCCCCAGCATTTT	CASSLYGGDNQPQHF
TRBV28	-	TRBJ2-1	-	TGTGCCAGCCATCTGATCCGGGGTGAGCAGTTCTTC	CASHLIRGEQFF
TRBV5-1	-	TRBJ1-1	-	TGCGCCAGCAGCTTCGCCAGGGGCGGGATAGACACTGAAGCTTTCTTT	CASSFARGGIDTEAFF
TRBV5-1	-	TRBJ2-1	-	TGCGCCAGCAGCTACCGAGGGTACGCCTACAATGAGCAGTTCTTC	CASSYRGYAYNEQFF
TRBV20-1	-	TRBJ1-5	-	TGCAGTGCTCCCACAGGATTGAATCAGCCCCAGCATTTT	CSAPTGLNQPQHF
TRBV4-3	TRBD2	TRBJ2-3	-	TGCGCCAGCAGCCAAGGGGTAGCGGGGATTACAGATACGCAGTATTTT	CASSQGVAGITDTQYF
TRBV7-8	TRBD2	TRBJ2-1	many	TGTGCCAGCAGCTTACAGCTAGCGGGGTACAATGAGCAGTTCTTC	CASSLQLAGYNEQFF
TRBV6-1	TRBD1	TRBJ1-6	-	TGTGCCAGCAGTGAATGGGACAGGGAAGCAAAGCCCCTCCACTTT	CASSEWDREAKPLHF
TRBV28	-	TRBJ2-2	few	TGTGCCAGCAGTCCCCTGGACAAGTCGAACACCGGGGAGCTGTTTTTT	CASSPLDKSNTGELFF
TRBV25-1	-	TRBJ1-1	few	TGTGCCAGCAGCACCGGGACACAGAACACTGAAGCTTTCTTT	CASSTGTQNTEAFF
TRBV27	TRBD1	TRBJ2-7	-	TGTGCCAGCAGTTTTGGGACAGGAGCTATCTACGAGCAGTACTTC	CASSFGTGAIYEQYF
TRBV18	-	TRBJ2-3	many	TGTGCCAGCTCACCACGACGGGAGAACACAGATACGCAGTATTTT	CASSPRRENTDTQYF
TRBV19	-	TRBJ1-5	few	TGTGCCAGTCGTCAGCCCTATAGCAATCAGCCCCAGCATTTT	CASRQPYSNQPQHF
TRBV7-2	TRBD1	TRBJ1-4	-	TGTGCCAGCAGCCCGACAGGGGCAACTAATGAAAAACTGTTTTTT	CASSPTGATNEKLFF
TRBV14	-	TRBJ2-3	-	TGTGCCAGCAGCCGCAGGCAGGCTAGCACAGATACGCAGTATTTT	CASSRRQASTDTQYF